The 27 T cell receptor beta chains in this list originate from one sample, sequenced in a study of CXCR3-negative and CXCR3-positive naive CD8 T cells. Study-level findings and limits: CXCR3-expressing naive cells carried TRB CDR3s more hydrophobic than those of CXCR3-negative naive cells.

UMI-tagged TRB cDNA libraries were built via 5' RACE. TCRdb reanalyzed the 5' RACE reads, giving one entry per CDR3 protein sequence and no DNA. The listing contains 95,000 to 100,000 distinct CDR3 sequences. The antigens these receptors bind are not known. The sequenced sample consisted of naive CXCR3+ CD8+ T cells from blood. The sample's subset: CD45RO-CCR7+CD27+CD95- naive CD8+ T cells expressing CXCR3 (TNR3+). Receptors originate from a human donor in good health. Some clones in this sample may be carry-over from other donors' samples.

This chain connects TRBV29-1 to TRBJ2-7. Germline-derived CDR1 and CDR2 are SQVTM and ANQGSEA. The CDR3 sequence is 15 residues long. Here the CDR3 reads CSVEDFGQNPVEQYF.

The chain combines TRBV20-1 with TRBJ2-5; TCRdb's D call of TRBD1 is untestable without DNA. The CDR3 contains 18 residues. Germline assignment: CDR1 DFQATT and CDR2 SNEGSKA (reference sequence). CDR3 loop: CSARDRGPGQPLQETQYF.

This rearrangement joins TRBV7-9 to TRBJ2-3; the TCRdb call, TRBD1, lacks DNA for checking. CDR1 and CDR2 from the germline V gene are SEHNR and FQNEAQ (reference sequence). The CDR3 extends over 13 amino acids. The CDR3 sequence is CASSRDYTDTQYF.

The rearrangement joins TRBV6-2 or TRBV6-3 to TRBJ1-5. In germline, CDR1 is MNHEY, CDR2 SVGEGT. This CDR3 spans 16 amino acids. CDR3 amino acids: CASSWVITYSNQPQHF.

The V call is TRBV28, the J call TRBJ2-1; the D gene TCRdb calls, TRBD2, cannot be checked with no DNA. CDR1 and CDR2 (germline): MDHEN, SYDVKM. This CDR3 comprises 16 residues. The chain's CDR3 is CASRRLAGESYNEQLF.

The chain links TRBV12-5 to TRBJ1-1; the D call of TRBD1 rests on TCRdb alone, since no DNA is present to check it. The CDR3 spans 14 residues. Germline CDR1 reads LGHNT; CDR2 reads FRNRAP. CDR3 sequence: CASGLTLKATEAFF.

The V and J genes are TRBV20-1 and TRBJ2-1. Germline CDR1 is DFQATT and CDR2 is SNEGSKA (reference sequence). The CDR3 contains 13 residues. The CDR3 here is CSASGRPYNEQFF.

The chain uses TRBV2 and TRBJ2-7; TCRdb's D call of TRBD1 is untestable without DNA. The CDR3 has 13 residues. Per germline, CDR1 SNHLY and CDR2 FYNNEI. The CDR3 reads CASSGQGADEQYF.

V usage is TRBV29-1 and J usage is TRBJ2-2; as DNA is missing, the TRBD1 call by TCRdb cannot be tested. This CDR3 comprises 12 residues. Germline assignment: CDR1 SQVTM and CDR2 ANQGSEA. Here the CDR3 reads CSAGRDTGELFF.

The chain links TRBV6-5 to TRBJ2-1; TCRdb selects TRBD2, and the lack of DNA leaves this call unchecked. This CDR3 contains 17 residues. CDR1 is MNHEY, CDR2 SVGAGI, per germline. The CDR3: CASSYTLAGAVKNEQFF.

The J gene is TRBJ1-3, the V gene TRBV21-1; TCRdb's assignment of TRBD1 cannot be checked, as there is no DNA. TRBV21-1 is a listed pseudogene. The CDR3 contains 19 residues. CDR3 in amino acids: CASSKGSPGRLTSGNTIYF.

V gene TRBV7-2 combines with J gene TRBJ2-3; TCRdb's D call of TRBD2 is untestable without DNA. Per the germline V gene, CDR1 is SGHTA and CDR2 is FQGNSA. This CDR3 has 17 amino acids. This chain's CDR3 is CASSHRLSLEGPDTQYF. The full variable domain, with the rest looked up from reference TRBV7-2 and TRBJ2-3, is GAGVSQSPSNKVTEKGKDVELRCDPISGHTALYWYRQSLGQGLEFLIYFQGNSAPDKSGLPSDRFSAERTGGSVSTLTIQRTQQEDSAVYLCASSHRLSLEGPDTQYFGPGTRLTVL.

The V gene is TRBV7-9, the J gene TRBJ2-7; TCRdb's assignment of TRBD1 cannot be checked, as there is no DNA. This CDR3 is built from 11 residues. Per germline, CDR1 SEHNR and CDR2 FQNEAQ (reference sequence). This CDR3 is CASSPQGEQYF.

J is TRBJ2-7 and V is TRBV28; absent DNA, TCRdb's TRBD1 call cannot be checked. The CDR3 consists of 15 residues. The germline V gene has CDR1 MDHEN and CDR2 SYDVKM. The CDR3 sequence: CASSTNTDRGLEQYF.

This chain uses TRBV19 with TRBJ2-5. CDR3 size: 14 residues. Germline CDR1 reads LNHDA; CDR2 reads SQIVND (reference sequence). Here the CDR3 reads CASSIDPTQETQYF.

The rearrangement joins TRBV6-1 to TRBJ2-5; TCRdb returns TRBD2, unconfirmable since there is no DNA. CDR1 and CDR2 from the germline V gene are MNHNS and SASEGT. The CDR3 runs to 15 residues. CDR3 loop: CASSEWASGGETQYF.

The genes are TRBV7-9 and TRBJ1-5; TCRdb's D call of TRBD1 is untestable without DNA. The V gene's germline CDR1 is SEHNR and CDR2 FQNEAQ (reference sequence). CDR3 length: 13 residues. CDR3 protein: CASRGTHNQPQHF.

J is TRBJ2-7 and V is TRBV6-1; without DNA, the TCRdb call of TRBD2 cannot be checked. From germline, CDR1 is MNHNS and CDR2 SASEGT. CDR3 length: 14 amino acids. The CDR3 sequence: CATNQLAGSYEQYF.

The chain is built from TRBV20-1 and TRBJ2-7. The CDR3 contains 14 residues. Per the germline V gene, CDR1 is DFQATT and CDR2 is SNEGSKA (reference sequence). CDR3 residues: CSAREFSGSYEQYF.

J is TRBJ2-5 and V is TRBV15. The V gene's germline CDR1 is LNHNV and CDR2 YYDKDF (reference sequence). This CDR3 region has 15 residues. CDR3 sequence: CATSRDIRDQETQYF.

The rearrangement uses TRBV7-9 and TRBJ2-2; TCRdb reports TRBD1, a call that lacks DNA to check it against. The CDR3 consists of 16 residues. Germline loops: CDR1 SEHNR, CDR2 FQNEAQ (reference sequence). CDR3 sequence reads: CASSLNPGLDTGELFF.

The J gene is TRBJ2-1, the V gene TRBV29-1; there is no DNA to check the TCRdb D call of TRBD1. This CDR3 has 13 amino acids. Germline V gene sequence: CDR1 SQVTM, CDR2 ANQGSEA. Here the CDR3 reads CSVSGGIDNEQFF.

The J gene is TRBJ2-1, the V gene TRBV6-5; TCRdb outputs TRBD1, but without DNA this stays unchecked. The CDR3 sequence is 14 residues long. The germline V gene has CDR1 MNHEY and CDR2 SVGAGI. The CDR3 sequence is CASSYEGQINEQFF.

The chain joins TRBV2 to TRBJ2-5; TCRdb names TRBD2, which stays unverified in the absence of DNA. The CDR3 covers 17 residues. The germline V gene has CDR1 SNHLY and CDR2 FYNNEI. The chain's CDR3 is CASSVVFGGGNQETQHF.

V is TRBV15 and J is TRBJ2-5; TCRdb's D call of TRBD1 is untestable without DNA. The CDR3 contains 19 residues. Per germline, CDR1 LNHNV and CDR2 YYDKDF (reference sequence). The CDR3 reads CATSRKGSPTGTIEETQYF.

This chain uses TRBV14 with TRBJ2-1; TCRdb lists TRBD1, though no DNA is available to test this call. CDR1 SGHDN and CDR2 FVKESK come from the germline V gene. This CDR3 region has 14 residues. This CDR3 is CASSLVGGWNEQFF.

This chain joins TRBV18 and TRBJ2-3. CDR3 size: 13 residues. Per germline, CDR1 KGHSH and CDR2 LQKENI. CDR3 loop: CASSPSSTDTQYF. The variable domain in full, completed from reference TRBV18 and TRBJ2-3, reads NAGVMQNPRHLVRRRGQEARLRCSPMKGHSHVYWYRQLPEEGLKFMVYLQKENIIDESGMPKERFSAEFPKEGPSILRIQQVVRGDSAAYFCASSPSSTDTQYFGPGTRLTVL.